This TCR beta chain is drawn from a study of cytomegalovirus exposure and HLA in healthy donors. On the study more broadly: In terms of ancestry, the Caucasian-associated cluster contained roughly 81% of the 350 to 450 genotyped donors. Study-wide results and limits: A later examination showed that TCR association rates differed by HLA locus, with DRB1 most and HLA-C fewest.

Primers: 60 Vbeta forward and 13 Jbeta reverse. Data came from immunoSEQ multiplex PCR; TCRdb stores just in-frame clones and leaves some out. This table holds more than 65,000 clones, roughly four fifths found once. On this clone: As yet, its antigen is unknown.

The specimen was PBMCs. The receptor comes from a woman aged 55 to 70 in good health and CMV-seropositive.

CDR3 in DNA: TGCGCCAGCAGTGGAGGCGGGGCGACCACTAGCACAGATACGCAGTATTTT. Its protein is CASSGGGATTSTDTQYF. The chain employs TRBV10-2 and TRBJ2-3; weak D call: TRBD2 (6 bases). Germline CDR1 reads WSHSY; CDR2 reads SAAADI. CDR3 length: 17 residues. Trimming took 4 bases from V and 0 from J, leaving 17 bases between them.